Described below is a single T cell receptor (beta chain) sequence and its context. No cognate antigen has been identified for it. Per-nucleotide qualities are absent, and no much larger clonotype sits a single base away. The sample originates from a study of blood T cell repertoires in COVID-19 (dated by TCRdb to the early 2020s). For the study in its entirety: Collaborator samples came from the United States, Italy and Spain and covered acute and convalescent phases of COVID-19. The material from the prospective study consisted of cDNA or gDNA derived from T cells, B-cell-depleted T cells, or PBMCs. Subjects who had been exposed to COVID-19, were actively infected with it, or had recovered from it provided the deeply sampled blood TCRbeta repertoires that made up the dataset. The repertoires were released in a freely available public database intended as a resource for research on the immune response to SARS-CoV-2. Samples came from the ongoing ImmuneRACE study (first 160 participants) plus 1,254 subjects from 6 global collaborators. Nearly every sample came with metadata listing a de-identified subject ID, COVID-19 status, age in years and sex. Where available, HLA class I and class II types were obtained from metadata supplied by the sample provider rather than from assay-based typing.

The immunoSEQ Assay, a bias-controlled multiplex PCR, was used to amplify TCRbeta CDR3 regions from genomic DNA. As for how the authors treated the data: Nucleated cell counts per sample were estimated from amplification of reference gene primers within the assay. To quantify the absolute abundance of each unique TCRbeta CDR3 rearrangement, sequence reads were collapsed and filtered. For each sample, productive Simpson clonality was calculated as the square root of Simpson's diversity index over productive rearrangements. TCRdb took over this immuneACCESS table, retaining in-frame rearrangements with V and J assigned. Such tables are incomplete; in checked studies, under half of the missing clones stem from an unresolved V gene, and the remainder is unexplained. The V and J calls and clone size come from that table; D and trimming were worked out from the DNA. The sample has 330,000 or so clones on record, 87% of them singletons. The biggest ten clones account for around 3% of the sample.

Enrolling through a virtual design, the prospective study's participants ranged in age from roughly 18 to 95 years and lived across approximately 25 United States geographic areas. In the prospective study, cohorts were assigned on the basis of participant-reported clinical history obtained from a screening survey and a study questionnaire. For ImmuneRACE Cohort 3, a participant was defined as recovered based on two consecutive negative NP/OP PCR tests, clearance by a healthcare professional, or resolution of symptoms. Mobile phlebotomists in the prospective study collected whole blood, serum and a nasopharyngeal or oropharyngeal swab from every participant. Participants in the prospective study had the option to provide additional blood draws and questionnaires over a 2-month period. Blood samples from the prospective study were shipped frozen or at room temperature prior to DNA extraction. CDR1 and CDR2 are read off the germline V gene as SGHRS and YFSETQ. V lost 2 bases and J lost 7 bases, and the count of bases not matched to a germline gene is 10. The CDR3 sequence holds 16 residues, the cysteine and phenylalanine included. Left in the record is the CDR3 DNA by itself, 48 bases read in frame from the first base.

On the study overall, not on this receptor specifically: How much clinical and demographic metadata was included differed by source and by participant, and the metadata was provided uncurated.

The clonotype was recovered from a woman aged 25-40 years who had recovered from COVID-19. The sequence links TRBV5-1 to TRBJ2-3; 10 nucleotides in the junction match TRBD2. Sequencing was performed on PBMCs or T cells enriched from blood (not recorded which). The DNA sequence is given as TGCGCCAGCAGCTTAAGAGCGGGGGGGCCTGAGAATACGCAGTATTTT. Its translation reads: CASSLRAGGPENTQYF.